The 31 T cell receptor beta chains reported below all come from one sample, sequenced in a study of human T cells and chemical hapten exposure. TCRdb re-analysed the RACE reads in MiXCR, keeping a single row per CDR3 protein. The sample holds some 90,000 distinct CDR3 sequences, around 8.8% seen once. Time point noted: pre-sensitization, week 0. The treatment is: therapeutic diphenylcyclopropenone sensitization with weekly scalp DPC. The sequencing used whole blood, collected in connection with sensitization to the hapten diphenylcyclopropenone (DPC). These receptors were collected from a man aged 40-49 years with alopecia areata. Some clones in this sample may be carry-over from other donors' samples.

This chain connects TRBV12-3 or TRBV12-4 to TRBJ2-4, with 10 positions matching TRBD1. The CDR3 is made up of 13 amino acids. Germline trimming cut 6 bases from V and 7 bases from J; bases unmatched to any gene: 3. CDR3 bases: TGTGCCAGCAGGGGGACAGGGGTTAACATTCAGTACTTC. This encodes CASRGTGVNIQYF.

This clonotype was observed a few times. The chain carries TRBV18 and TRBJ2-3; tentative D call: TRBD2 (6 bases). The CDR3 runs to 18 residues. The V gene lost 4 bases and the J gene lost 3 bases, with 23 bases spanning the gap. In germline, CDR1 is KGHSH, CDR2 LQKENI. The CDR3 bases are TGTGCCAGCTCACTCGTCCCCCCCCGCGGGGTAGGGACAGATACGCAGTATTTT. Protein sequence: CASSLVPPRGVGTDTQYF.

This clonotype was found many times. The chain uses TRBV29-1 and TRBJ2-7; D is uncertain. Trimming stripped 3 bases from V and 6 bases from J, with 9 bases between. CDR1 and CDR2 from the germline V gene are SQVTM and ANQGSEA. This CDR3 region has 11 residues. The CDR3 DNA is TGCAGCGTTGAGAGTTATTCCGAGCAGTACTTC. Protein sequence: CSVESYSEQYF.

The rearrangement joins TRBV2 to TRBJ2-1; TRBD1 might be the D (6 bases). Trimming took off 6 bases at V and 8 bases at J, with 11 bases between the two ends. The CDR3 loop spans 12 amino acids. Germline values: CDR1 SNHLY, CDR2 FYNNEI. As DNA, the CDR3 is TGTGCCAGCAGAAGACAGGACCATGAGCAGTTCTTC. It specifies CASRRQDHEQFF.

The chain has TRBV6-2 or TRBV6-3 and TRBJ1-5; unclear D gene. Germline V gene lookup returns CDR1 MNHEY and CDR2 SVGEGT. The ends were cut back, 7 bases at V and 9 bases at J, with 13 bases in the middle. This CDR3 contains 12 residues. The CDR3 DNA sequence: TGTGCCAGCACCTTAGCACAAGGGCCCCAGCATTTT. It is translated as CASTLAQGPQHF.

The chain uses TRBV21-1 and TRBJ2-7; TRBD1, the D gene given by the table, was not confirmed from the DNA. TRBV21-1 counts as a pseudogene. The CDR3 sequence is 14 residues long. The CDR3 DNA sequence: TGTGCCAGCAGCAACCCACAGGGGTCCTACGAGCAGTACTTC. Its translation is CASSNPQGSYEQYF.

The sample holds a few counts of this clonotype. The chain employs TRBV19 and TRBJ2-7; 7 nucleotides match TRBD1. Germline CDR1 reads LNHDA; CDR2 reads SQIVND (reference sequence). Trimming at V came to 6 bases and at J to 2 bases, leaving 13 bases not matched to a gene. The length of the CDR3 is 16 residues. The CDR3 region has the DNA TGTGCCAGTAGCCAAACCGGGACAGCCTCTCCCTACGAGCAGTACGTC. Amino acid sequence: CASSQTGTASPYEQYV.

This clonotype came up a few times. V is TRBV28 and J is TRBJ2-5; maybe TRBD2 (6 bases). V was cut by 5 bases and J by 2 bases, with 15 bases left in between. The CDR3 is made up of 15 amino acids. Germline values: CDR1 MDHEN, CDR2 SYDVKM. The CDR3 DNA reads as TGTGCCAGCAGTCTCCTCGGGACTCCGCAAGAGACCCAGTACTTC. Translating gives CASSLLGTPQETQYF.

The chain carries TRBV4-2 and TRBJ1-5; 8 bases map to TRBD1. The CDR3 length is 16 residues. The germline V gene encodes CDR1 LGHNA and CDR2 YNFKEQ. Unmatched junction bases numbered 5, after V lost 1 base and J lost 3 bases. The CDR3 sequence: CASSQAPTGDNQPQHF. CDR3 bases: TGTGCCAGCAGCCAAGCCCCGACAGGGGACAATCAGCCCCAGCATTTT.

There are many counts of this clonotype. V is TRBV2 and J is TRBJ2-3; 10 positions agree with TRBD1. CDR1 and CDR2 from the germline V gene are SNHLY and FYNNEI. CDR3 length: 14 amino acids. The V and J ends lost 8 bases and 6 bases, in that order; junction bases with no gene match: 8. CDR3 protein: CASADRGPPDTQYF. CDR3 nucleotides: TGTGCCAGCGCCGACAGGGGGCCCCCTGATACGCAGTATTTT.

The table lists this clonotype with many counts. The gene calls are TRBV20-1 and TRBJ1-6, with D hard to call. V was cut by 2 bases and J by 7 bases, with 15 bases left in between. CDR3 length: 15 residues. Germline V gene sequence: CDR1 DFQATT, CDR2 SNEGSKA (reference sequence). DNA of the CDR3: TGCAGTGCTAGAAACAGCCTCTTCGTAAATTCACCCCTCCACTTT. Translation: CSARNSLFVNSPLHF.

This clonotype was counted between two and nine times. The chain has TRBV12-3 or TRBV12-4 and TRBJ2-1; TRBD2 agrees at 7 bases. With V trimmed by 6 bases and J by 6 bases, 11 bases remained unmatched. The CDR3 is 15 residues long. CDR3 nucleotides: TGTGCCAGCAGACCTGGATGGGGGGGGGGCAATGAGCAGTTCTTC. Translated: CASRPGWGGGNEQFF.

This clonotype was picked up a small number of times. This sequence joins TRBV6-5 and TRBJ1-1; TRBD1 matches 10 bases. This CDR3 comprises 18 residues. Germline CDR1 and CDR2: MNHEY and SVGAGI. V dropped 0 bases and J dropped 5; count of bases not matched to a gene: 12. The CDR3 loop is CASSYSNLGQGRRTEAFF. CDR3 DNA sequence: TGTGCCAGCAGTTACTCGAACTTGGGACAGGGGAGAAGAACTGAAGCTTTCTTT.

This clonotype was seen only a few times. V usage is TRBV28 and J usage is TRBJ2-7; D is ambiguous. V dropped 3 bases and J dropped 2 bases, with 14 bases sitting between them. The CDR3 has 15 residues. CDR1 and CDR2 (germline): MDHEN, SYDVKM. CDR3: CASSLASLLPYEQYF. The CDR3 region has the DNA TGTGCCAGCAGTTTGGCCAGCCTATTACCCTACGAGCAGTACTTC.

J is TRBJ2-3 and V is TRBV6-7, with D unresolved. TRBV6-7 is sorted into the ORF group, with uncertain function. With 5 bases removed from V and 2 bases from J, the gap between germline ends came to 14 bases. This CDR3 is built from 15 residues. CDR3 DNA: TGTGCCAGCAGTCGAACTTCAGAAGACACAGATACGCAGTATTTT. Translated: CASSRTSEDTDTQYF.

There are a few counts of this clonotype. The chain employs TRBV6-5 and TRBJ2-7, with D uncertain. Trimming pared 11 bases from V and 4 bases from J, leaving 15 bases between. The CDR3 contains 12 residues. Germline-derived CDR1 and CDR2 are MNHEY and SVGAGI. The CDR3: CAGSFRMYEQYF. For the CDR3, the DNA is TGTGCCGGGTCATTCAGGATGTACGAGCAGTACTTC.

The V gene is TRBV12-3 or TRBV12-4, the J gene TRBJ2-1; 9 bases agree with TRBD2. Germline trimming cut 7 bases from V and 9 bases from J; bases unmatched to any gene: 10. The CDR3 has 14 residues. The CDR3 bases are TGTGCCAGCAACGTTAGCGGGAGTAGGATTGAGCAGTTCTTC. Residues: CASNVSGSRIEQFF.

The J gene is TRBJ2-1, the V gene TRBV27; D not certain. Germline CDR1 is MNHEY and CDR2 is SMNVEV (reference sequence). Between the trimmed V and J ends, which lost 5 bases and 10 bases, there was a span of 12 bases. This CDR3 is built from 12 residues. DNA of the CDR3: TGTGCCAGCAGTAACTTACACGGGGAGCAGTTCTTC. It specifies CASSNLHGEQFF.

This clonotype was seen only a few times. The rearrangement joins TRBV12-3 or TRBV12-4 to TRBJ2-1; 9 bases are shared with TRBD2. This CDR3 is 14 amino acids long. J was trimmed by 8 bases and V by 6 bases; bases with no gene match: 8. CDR3 region: CASSPTAGGHEQFF. CDR3 DNA: TGTGCCAGCAGCCCTACGGCGGGAGGGCATGAGCAGTTCTTC.

The chain uses TRBV10-3 and TRBJ2-1, with TRBD1 as a possible D gene (5 bases). CDR1 is ENHRY, CDR2 SYGVKD, per germline. The CDR3 length is 15 residues. V lost 0 bases and J 3 bases, leaving 9 bases between the germline ends. This CDR3 is CAISESKTVYNEQFF. The CDR3 DNA reads TGTGCCATCAGTGAGTCGAAGACAGTCTACAATGAGCAGTTCTTC.

The chain recombines TRBV10-3 with TRBJ2-1; 7 bases are a match to TRBD1. CDR3 length: 12 residues. Trimming cost V 6 bases and J 10 bases; bases outside gene matches: 6. The germline gives CDR1 ENHRY, CDR2 SYGVKD. CDR3 sequence (DNA): TGTGCCATCAGAACAGGGGTGGAGGAGCAGTTCTTC. This encodes CAIRTGVEEQFF.

This clonotype was seen at least ten times. Written as DNA, the CDR3 is TGCAGTGCTAGAGACCACTCAGTAAATTCACCCCTCCACTTT. This gives the protein CSARDHSVNSPLHF. This chain joins TRBV20-1 and TRBJ1-6; D is undetermined. The CDR3 has 14 residues. From germline, CDR1 is DFQATT and CDR2 SNEGSKA (reference sequence). V was clipped by 0 bases and J by 7 bases, with 10 bases between them.

This chain connects TRBV28 to TRBJ1-4; tentative D call: TRBD1 (5 bases). The CDR3 loop spans 16 amino acids. CDR1 is MDHEN and CDR2 is SYDVKM in the germline V gene. V was cut by 4 bases and J by 7 bases, with 19 bases left in between. CDR3 protein: CASSSHDSIQGEKLFF. CDR3 coding DNA: TGTGCCAGCAGTTCCCACGACAGTATTCAGGGTGAAAAACTGTTTTTT.

In its sample, this clonotype was seen a few times. The genes are TRBV5-1 and TRBJ2-2; D gene uncertain. There are 13 residues in the CDR3. Germline CDR1 is SGHRS and CDR2 is YFSETQ. The V end was cut by 2 bases, the J end by 8 bases, with 10 bases between. The CDR3 sequence is CASSFPSSGELFF. CDR3 bases: TGCGCCAGCAGCTTTCCTTCGTCTGGGGAGCTGTTTTTT.

This clonotype was seen repeatedly, ten times or more. This chain joins TRBV6-1 and TRBJ1-1; D call uncertain. CDR3 length equals 11 residues. V dropped 3 bases and J dropped 7 bases, with 6 bases sitting between them. Germline V gene sequence: CDR1 MNHNS, CDR2 SASEGT. Here the CDR3 DNA reads TGTGCCAGCAGTGAGAGCGATGAAGCTTTCTTT. Amino acid sequence: CASSESDEAFF.

V and J are TRBV7-6 and TRBJ2-3; 12 bases align to TRBD2. The CDR3 runs to 17 residues. Germline lookup yields CDR1 SGHVS and CDR2 FNYEAQ. V trimming: 1 base; J trimming: 2 bases; junction bases outside the gene matches: 4. The CDR3 DNA reads TGTGCCAGCAGCTTAGAAGCTAGCGGGAGGGCCACAGATACGCAGTATTTT. Translated, it gives CASSLEASGRATDTQYF.

The chain has TRBV6-2 or TRBV6-3 and TRBJ2-3; D not resolved. This CDR3 region has 14 residues. V was cut by 10 bases and J by 3 bases, with 17 bases left in between. The germline V gene encodes CDR1 MNHEY and CDR2 SVGEGT. The CDR3: CATAMMTATDTQYF. The CDR3 DNA reads as TGTGCCACCGCAATGATGACGGCGACAGATACGCAGTATTTT.

This clonotype was seen more than once but under ten times. V is TRBV9 and J is TRBJ2-1, with TRBD2 matching over 7 bases. The J segment lost 6 bases and the V segment lost 4 bases, leaving 7 bases of the junction unmatched. This CDR3 spans 14 amino acids. Germline CDR1 reads SGDLS; CDR2 reads YYNGEE. CDR3 amino acids: CASSQRGVGNEQFF. The CDR3 bases are TGTGCCAGCAGCCAACGGGGGGTCGGCAATGAGCAGTTCTTC.

This clonotype has only a few counts. V gene TRBV6-2 or TRBV6-3 combines with J gene TRBJ1-5; possibly TRBD1 for D (6 bases). Germline CDR1 MNHEY, CDR2 SVGEGT. The CDR3 length is 13 residues. V lost 1 base to trimming and J lost 5 bases, with 6 bases between them. The CDR3 protein is CASSYYRDQPQHF. CDR3 in DNA: TGTGCCAGCAGTTACTACAGGGATCAGCCCCAGCATTTT.

This clonotype was counted many times. V usage is TRBV3-1 and J usage is TRBJ2-7; D may match TRBD1 or TRBD2 (6 bases each). Between the trimmed V and J ends, which lost 4 bases and 3 bases, there was a span of 13 bases. The CDR3 extends over 14 amino acids. Germline V gene sequence: CDR1 LGHDT, CDR2 YNNKEL (reference sequence). This CDR3 is CASSPAGGGYEQYV. In nucleotides, the CDR3 is TGTGCCAGCAGCCCCGCCGGGGGCGGCTACGAGCAGTACGTC.

This clonotype was observed a handful of times. The rearrangement uses TRBV30 and TRBJ2-3, with a weak D call TRBD2 (6 bases). V lost 3 bases and J 1 base, leaving 14 bases between the germline ends. Germline lookup yields CDR1 GTSNPN and CDR2 SVGIG (reference sequence). CDR3 size: 15 residues. Written as DNA, the CDR3 is TGTGCCTGGAGCCGACCCGGGGGAGGCACAGATACGCAGTATTTT. Its protein is CAWSRPGGGTDTQYF.